This T cell receptor beta chain was recovered during a study of shared clonotypes between healthy human individuals. Nashville, Tennessee was home to all donors, who were Caucasian adults. Around 200 ng DNA, about 33,000 T cell genomes, went into each sorted-subset replicate PCR. TCRdb keeps only in-frame clones here, not all; method: immunoSEQ multiplex PCR. In the table there are about 2.4 million clones, around 94% of which are singletons. As to this clone: Its cognate antigen is unknown. The junction departs from germline at one end; a sequencing error may be responsible.

CDR3 length equals 15 residues. Germline V CDR1 and CDR2: MNHEY, SVGAGI. Study-wide results and limits: The study generally estimated greater richness for naive than memory subsets.

The receptor was derived from a man aged 18 to 29 in good health. Sequencing was done on a sample of naive CD4+ T cells sorted from blood. Subset specified: CD45RA+ positively selected. The chain employs TRBV6-5 and TRBJ2-5; either TRBD1 or TRBD2 may fit D (5 bases each). The CDR3 DNA follows: TGTGCCAGCAGTAACTCGGGGACGGTACAAGAGACCCAGTACTTC. This codes for CASSNSGTVQETQYF.